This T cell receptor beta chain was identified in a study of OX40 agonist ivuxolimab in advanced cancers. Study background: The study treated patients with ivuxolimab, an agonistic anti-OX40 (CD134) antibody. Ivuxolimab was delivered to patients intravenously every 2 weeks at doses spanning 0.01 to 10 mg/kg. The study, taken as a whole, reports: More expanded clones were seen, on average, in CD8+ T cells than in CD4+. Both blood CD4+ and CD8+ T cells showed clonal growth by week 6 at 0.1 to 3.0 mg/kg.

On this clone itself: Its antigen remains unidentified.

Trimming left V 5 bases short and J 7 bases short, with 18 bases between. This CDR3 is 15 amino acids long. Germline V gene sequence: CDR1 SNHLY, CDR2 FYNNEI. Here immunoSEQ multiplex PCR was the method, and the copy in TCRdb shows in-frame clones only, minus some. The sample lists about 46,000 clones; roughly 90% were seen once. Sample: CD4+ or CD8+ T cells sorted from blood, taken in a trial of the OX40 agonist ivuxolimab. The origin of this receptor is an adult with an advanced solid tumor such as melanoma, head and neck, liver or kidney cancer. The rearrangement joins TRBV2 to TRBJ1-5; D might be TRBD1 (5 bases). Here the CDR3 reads CASSSPGGSGQPQHF. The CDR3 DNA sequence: TGTGCCAGCAGTTCTCCTGGGGGGTCCGGGCAGCCCCAGCATTTT.